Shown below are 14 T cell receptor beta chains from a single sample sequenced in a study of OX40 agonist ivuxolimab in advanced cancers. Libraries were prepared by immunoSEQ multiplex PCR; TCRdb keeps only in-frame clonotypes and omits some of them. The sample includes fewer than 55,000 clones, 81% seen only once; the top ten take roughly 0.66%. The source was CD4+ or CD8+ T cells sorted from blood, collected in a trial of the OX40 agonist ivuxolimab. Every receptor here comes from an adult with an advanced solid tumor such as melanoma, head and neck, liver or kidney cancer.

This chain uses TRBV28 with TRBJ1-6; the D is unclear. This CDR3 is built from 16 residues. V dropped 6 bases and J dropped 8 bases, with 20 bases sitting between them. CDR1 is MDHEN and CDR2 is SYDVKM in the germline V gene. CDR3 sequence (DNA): TGTGCCAGCAGCCCACCCGTCAAGGGAGGACATTCACCCCTCCACTTT. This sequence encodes CASSPPVKGGHSPLHF. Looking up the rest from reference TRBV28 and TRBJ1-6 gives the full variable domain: DVKVTQSSRYLVKRTGEKVFLECVQDMDHENMFWYRQDPGLGLRLIYFSYDVKMKEKGDIPEGYSVSREKKERFSLILESASTNQTSMYLCASSPPVKGGHSPLHFGNGTRLTVT.

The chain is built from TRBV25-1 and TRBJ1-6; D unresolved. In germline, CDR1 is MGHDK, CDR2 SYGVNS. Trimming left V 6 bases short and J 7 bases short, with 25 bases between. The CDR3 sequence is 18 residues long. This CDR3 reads CASRMNVAGERGNSPLHF. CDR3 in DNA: TGTGCCAGCAGGATGAACGTGGCAGGCGAAAGAGGGAATTCACCCCTCCACTTT.

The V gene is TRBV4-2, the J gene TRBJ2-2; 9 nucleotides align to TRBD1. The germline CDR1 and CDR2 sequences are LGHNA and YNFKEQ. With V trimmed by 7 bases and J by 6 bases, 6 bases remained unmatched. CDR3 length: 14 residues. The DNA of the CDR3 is TGTGCCAGCAACACCAGACAGGGGGCCGGGGAGCTGTTTTTT. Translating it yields CASNTRQGAGELFF.

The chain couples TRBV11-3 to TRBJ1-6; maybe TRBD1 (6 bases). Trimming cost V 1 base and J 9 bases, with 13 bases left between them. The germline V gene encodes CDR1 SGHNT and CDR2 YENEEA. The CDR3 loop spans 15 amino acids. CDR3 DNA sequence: TGTGCCAGCAGCTTAGCGGGGGGCTCCCTTTCACCCCTCCACTTT. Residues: CASSLAGGSLSPLHF.

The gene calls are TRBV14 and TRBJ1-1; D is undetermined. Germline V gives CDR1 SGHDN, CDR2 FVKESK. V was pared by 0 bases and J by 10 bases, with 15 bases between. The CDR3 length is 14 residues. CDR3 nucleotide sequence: TGTGCCAGCAGCCAAGAAAGGAACGTGGGTGGAGCTTTCTTT. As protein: CASSQERNVGGAFF.

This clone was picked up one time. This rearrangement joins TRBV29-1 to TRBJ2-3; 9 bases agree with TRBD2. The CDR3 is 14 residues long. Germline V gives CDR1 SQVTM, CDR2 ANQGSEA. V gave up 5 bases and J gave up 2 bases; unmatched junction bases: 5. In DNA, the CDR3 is TGCAGCGTTTCTAAGCGGGGGGACACAGATACGCAGTATTTT. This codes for CSVSKRGDTDTQYF.

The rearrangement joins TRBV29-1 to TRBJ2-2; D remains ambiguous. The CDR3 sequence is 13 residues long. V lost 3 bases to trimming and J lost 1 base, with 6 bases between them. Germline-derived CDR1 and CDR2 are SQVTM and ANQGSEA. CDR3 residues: CSVDPGNTGELFF. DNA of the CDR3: TGCAGCGTTGACCCGGGGAACACCGGGGAGCTGTTTTTT.

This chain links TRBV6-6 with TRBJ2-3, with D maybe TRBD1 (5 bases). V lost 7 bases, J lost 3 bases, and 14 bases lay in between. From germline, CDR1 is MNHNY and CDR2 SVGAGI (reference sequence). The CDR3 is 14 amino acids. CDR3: CASNDPRQTDTQYF. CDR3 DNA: TGTGCCAGCAACGACCCCCGACAGACAGATACGCAGTATTTT.

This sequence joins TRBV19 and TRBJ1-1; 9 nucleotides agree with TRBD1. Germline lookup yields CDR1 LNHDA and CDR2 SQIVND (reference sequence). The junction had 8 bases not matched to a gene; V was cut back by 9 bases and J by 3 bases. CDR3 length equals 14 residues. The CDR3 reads CARPMWDRDTEAFF. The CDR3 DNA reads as TGTGCCAGACCTATGTGGGACAGGGACACTGAAGCTTTCTTT.

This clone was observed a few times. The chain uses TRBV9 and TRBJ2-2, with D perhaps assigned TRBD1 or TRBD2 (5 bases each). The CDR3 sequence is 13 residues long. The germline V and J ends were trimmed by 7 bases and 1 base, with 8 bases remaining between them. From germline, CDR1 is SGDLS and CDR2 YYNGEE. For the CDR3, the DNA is TGTGCCAGCGGGACGGTGAACACCGGGGAGCTGTTTTTT. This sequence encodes CASGTVNTGELFF. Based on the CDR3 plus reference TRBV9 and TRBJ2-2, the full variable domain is DSGVTQTPKHLITATGQRVTLRCSPRSGDLSVYWYQQSLDQGLQFLIQYYNGEERAKGNILERFSAQQFPDLHSELNLSSLELGDSALYFCASGTVNTGELFFGEGSRLTVL.

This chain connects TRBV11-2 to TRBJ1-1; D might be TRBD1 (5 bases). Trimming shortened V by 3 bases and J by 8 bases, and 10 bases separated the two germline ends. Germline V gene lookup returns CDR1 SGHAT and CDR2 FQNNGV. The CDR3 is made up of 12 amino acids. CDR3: CASSLTRTEAFF. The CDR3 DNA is TGTGCCAGCAGCTTGACTCGGACAGAAGCTTTCTTT.

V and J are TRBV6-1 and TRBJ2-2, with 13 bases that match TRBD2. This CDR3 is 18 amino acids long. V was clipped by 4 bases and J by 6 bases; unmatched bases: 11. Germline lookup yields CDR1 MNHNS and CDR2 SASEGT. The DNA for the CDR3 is TGTGCCAGCAGTGCTACTAGCGGGGGGGCCCGATTCCCCGGGGAGCTGTTTTTT. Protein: CASSATSGGARFPGELFF.

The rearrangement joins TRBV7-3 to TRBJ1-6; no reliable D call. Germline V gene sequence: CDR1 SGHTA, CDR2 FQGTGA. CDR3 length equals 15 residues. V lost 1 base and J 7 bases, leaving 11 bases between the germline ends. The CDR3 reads CASSLIGGPNSPLHF. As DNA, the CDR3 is TGTGCCAGCAGCTTAATCGGCGGACCGAATTCACCCCTCCACTTT.

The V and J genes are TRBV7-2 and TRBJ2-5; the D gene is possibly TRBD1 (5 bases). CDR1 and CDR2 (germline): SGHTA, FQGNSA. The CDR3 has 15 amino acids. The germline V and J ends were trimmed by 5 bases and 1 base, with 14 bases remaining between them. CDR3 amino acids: CASSPAAGRQETQYF. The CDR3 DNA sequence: TGTGCCAGCAGCCCCGCCGCAGGGCGCCAAGAGACCCAGTACTTC.